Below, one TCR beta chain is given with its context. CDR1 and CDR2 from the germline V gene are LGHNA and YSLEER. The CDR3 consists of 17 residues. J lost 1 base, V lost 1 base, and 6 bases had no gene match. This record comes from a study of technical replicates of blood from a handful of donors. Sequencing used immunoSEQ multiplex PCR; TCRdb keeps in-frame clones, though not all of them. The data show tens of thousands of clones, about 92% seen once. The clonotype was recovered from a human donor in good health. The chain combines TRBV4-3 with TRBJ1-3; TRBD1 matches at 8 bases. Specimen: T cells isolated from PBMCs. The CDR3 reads CASSQVQGAESGNTIYF. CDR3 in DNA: TGCGCCAGCAGCCAAGTTCAGGGGGCGGAATCTGGAAACACCATATATTTT.